Presented here are 10 T cell receptor beta chains from one specimen sequenced in a study of shared clonotypes between healthy human individuals. Sequencing was performed with immunoSEQ multiplex PCR; in TCRdb, only in-frame clones are kept and a portion is missing. The table has 2 million to 3 million clones, over 85% seen once; the top ten hold 0.35% to 0.45%. Source material: naive CD4+ T cells from PBMCs. Subset specified: CD45RA+ positively selected. All receptors derive from a young man in good health. Some clones in this sample may be carry-over from other donors' samples.

The gene calls are TRBV5-6 and TRBJ2-4; D unclear. V was pared by 1 base and J by 6 bases, with 5 bases between. Germline CDR1 SGHDT, CDR2 YYEEEE. CDR3 length equals 12 residues. CDR3 nucleotides: TGTGCCAGCAGCTTGTTAGGAAACATTCAGTACTTC. Its translation: CASSLLGNIQYF. The variable domain in full, completed from reference TRBV5-6 and TRBJ2-4, reads DAGVTQSPTHLIKTRGQQVTLRCSPKSGHDTVSWYQQALGQGPQFIFQYYEEEERQRGNFPDRFSGHQFPNYSSELNVNALLLGDSALYLCASSLLGNIQYFGAGTRLSVL.

The V call is TRBV6-6, the J call TRBJ1-6, with TRBD1 as a possible D gene (6 bases). Germline values: CDR1 MNHNY, CDR2 SVGAGI (reference sequence). The CDR3 runs 15 residues. V dropped 2 bases and J dropped 10 bases, with 15 bases sitting between them. CDR3 residues: CASSYRSGVGSPLHF. The CDR3 DNA reads as TGTGCCAGCAGTTACCGGTCAGGGGTAGGCTCACCCCTCCACTTT.

This chain links TRBV6-1 with TRBJ2-1, with D possibly being TRBD1 or TRBD2 (5 bases each). The germline V and J ends were trimmed by 4 bases and 8 bases, with 21 bases remaining between them. The germline gives CDR1 MNHNS, CDR2 SASEGT. The CDR3 runs to 16 residues. The CDR3 loop is CASSAQPGPAMDEQFF. The DNA for the CDR3 is TGTGCCAGCAGTGCCCAGCCGGGACCAGCGATGGATGAGCAGTTCTTC.

This rearrangement joins TRBV4-3 to TRBJ2-7; perhaps D is TRBD1 or TRBD2 (5 bases each). CDR3 length: 16 amino acids. Trimming removed 1 base from V and 7 bases from J, with 20 bases in between. Germline V gives CDR1 LGHNA, CDR2 YSLEER. The CDR3: CASSQARPGPGSEQYF. The DNA of the CDR3 is TGCGCCAGCAGCCAAGCCAGGCCGGGACCCGGTTCAGAGCAGTACTTC.

This chain links TRBV5-4 with TRBJ1-4; D is unclear. From germline, CDR1 is SGHNT and CDR2 YYREEE (reference sequence). CDR3 length: 14 amino acids. V lost 4 bases to trimming and J lost 4 bases, with 11 bases between them. CDR3: CASSRGGNNEKLFF. Written as DNA, the CDR3 is TGTGCCAGCAGCCGTGGAGGGAATAATGAAAAACTGTTTTTT.

The gene calls are TRBV7-7 and TRBJ2-5; D may be TRBD1 (5 bases). CDR1 is SSHAT and CDR2 is FNYEAQ in the germline V gene (reference sequence). V dropped 5 bases and J dropped 1 base, with 11 bases sitting between them. The CDR3 is 14 amino acids. CDR3: CASSRTGLQETQYF. The CDR3 DNA is TGTGCCAGCAGCCGAACAGGTCTCCAAGAGACCCAGTACTTC.

This rearrangement joins TRBV4-1 to TRBJ2-7, with a possible D match to TRBD2 (5 bases). The V end lost 2 bases, the J end lost 2 bases, and 10 bases lay between the germline ends. CDR3 length: 14 amino acids. Germline assignment: CDR1 MGHRA and CDR2 YSYEKL. CDR3 sequence reads: CASSQSGRPYEQYF. The CDR3 DNA is TGCGCCAGCAGCCAAAGCGGACGGCCCTACGAGCAGTACTTC.

The J gene is TRBJ2-3, the V gene TRBV29-1; D remains ambiguous. CDR3 length equals 11 residues. Per the germline V gene, CDR1 is SQVTM and CDR2 is ANQGSEA. V lost 7 bases and J 1 base, leaving 6 bases between the germline ends. CDR3 amino acids: CSARGTDTQYF. The CDR3 nucleotides read TGCAGCGCCCGTGGCACAGATACGCAGTATTTT.

The CDR3 nucleotides read TGCAGCGTTGAAGTCCCCCTAGCGGGGCAATACAATGAGCAGTTCTTC. Protein sequence: CSVEVPLAGQYNEQFF. V usage is TRBV29-1 and J usage is TRBJ2-1; 9 bases map to TRBD2. With V trimmed by 1 base and J by 4 bases, 8 bases remained unmatched. The CDR3 contains 16 residues. Germline V gives CDR1 SQVTM, CDR2 ANQGSEA.

The chain uses TRBV6-1 and TRBJ2-3, with 7 bases matching TRBD2. The germline V gene has CDR1 MNHNS and CDR2 SASEGT. The CDR3 is 14 residues long. V lost 4 bases and J lost 5; bases outside the gene matches: 6. CDR3: CASSVSGIRDTQYF. The CDR3 nucleotides read TGTGCCAGCAGTGTCAGCGGGATAAGAGATACGCAGTATTTT.